The rows below give T cell receptor beta chains drawn from one sample of a study of radiotherapy plus CTLA-4 blockade in lung cancer. Sequenced by immunoSEQ multiplex PCR; TCRdb stores in-frame clones only, minus some. The repertoire holds 30,000 to 50,000 clones, approximately 79% seen once, with under 25% in the top ten. The specimen was peripheral blood, collected from a patient treated with radiotherapy plus ipilimumab. These receptors originate from a human donor with non-small cell lung cancer that progressed on radiotherapy plus ipilimumab. Each CDR3 is given with its conserved first and last residue. The D gene is left open where the match is weak. The listing skips clone size in some rows; elsewhere it reads once, few, many or a size class.

.	TRBV10-3	13	TRBJ2-7	.	TGTGCCATCATGACATCCCGCTCCTACGAGCAGTACTTC	CAIMTSRSYEQYF
.	TRBV6-1	12	TRBJ2-5	TRBD1	TGTGCCAGCAGTGGACAGGGGGAGACCCAGTACTTC	CASSGQGETQYF
.	TRBV4-3	16	TRBJ2-1	.	TGCGCCAGCAGCCAAGATAGTCAGGGAAATTACAATGAGCAGTTCTTC	CASSQDSQGNYNEQFF
.	TRBV18	14	TRBJ1-4	.	TGTGCCAGCTCACGGGAGATGGGTAATGAAAAACTGTTTTTT	CASSREMGNEKLFF
.	TRBV13	16	TRBJ2-1	TRBD2	TGTGCCAGCAGCTTTAATCCAGCGGGGGGCTACAATGAGCAGTTCTTC	CASSFNPAGGYNEQFF
.	TRBV5-5	17	TRBJ2-2	TRBD1	TGTGCCAGCAGCTTGGACGGACAGGGGGCCTTGGCCGGGGAGCTGTTTTTT	CASSLDGQGALAGELFF
few	TRBV6-4	16	TRBJ1-5	TRBD1	TGTGCCAGCTTTTTAATCCGGGACAGGGGTAATCAGCCCCAGCATTTT	CASFLIRDRGNQPQHF
few	TRBV7-2	13	TRBJ2-2	TRBD2	TGTGCCAGCAGCATCACTAGCGGGGGGGGTCTGTTTTTT	CASSITSGGGLFF
.	TRBV19	18	TRBJ2-1	TRBD2	TGTGCCAGTAGTATAGCTGGTAGCGGGGGGTTCGGATACAATGAGCAGTTCTTC	CASSIAGSGGFGYNEQFF
.	TRBV18	15	TRBJ1-2	.	TGTGCCAGCTCATATCAGCAGGGAGGGGACTATGGCTACACCTTC	CASSYQQGGDYGYTF
.	TRBV7-7	14	TRBJ2-1	TRBD2	TGTGCTAGCCGCCCAGATTTGACTAGCGATGAGCAGTTCTTC	CASRPDLTSDEQFF
.	TRBV28	15	TRBJ2-3	TRBD2	TGTGCCAGCAGTTTATGGGGCGGGGAGGGAGATACGCAGTATTTT	CASSLWGGEGDTQYF
.	TRBV20-1	11	TRBJ1-2	.	TGCAGTGCTAGAGGCGGGGGTGGCTACACCTTC	CSARGGGGYTF
.	TRBV5-1	16	TRBJ2-1	TRBD2	TGCGCCAGCAGCCGACATACTAGCGGGGTAAACAATGAGCAGTTCTTC	CASSRHTSGVNNEQFF
.	TRBV7-2	14	TRBJ1-1	TRBD1	TGTGCCAGCAGCAAAAATGACAGGGCCATTGAAGCTTTCTTT	CASSKNDRAIEAFF
.	TRBV6-1	15	TRBJ1-2	TRBD1	TGTGCCAGCAGTGACCTCCGGGACAGGGGGCGAGGCTACACCTTC	CASSDLRDRGRGYTF
.	TRBV5-1	14	TRBJ2-7	TRBD2	TGCGCCAGCAGCACAAGCGGGGGGAGCTACGAGCAGTACTTC	CASSTSGGSYEQYF
.	TRBV9	13	TRBJ2-1	.	TGTGCCAGCAGCGGGACAATTTTAAATGAGCAGTTCTTC	CASSGTILNEQFF
once	TRBV4-1	18	TRBJ1-1	TRBD1	TGCGCCAGCAGCTCACGCCCGGGACAGCAGTCTACCAACACTGAAGCTTTCTTT	CASSSRPGQQSTNTEAFF
.	TRBV6-6	16	TRBJ2-2	.	TGTGCCAGCAGTTACGGGGCAGGCGCCAACACCGGGGAGCTGTTTTTT	CASSYGAGANTGELFF
.	TRBV5-5	14	TRBJ2-2	.	TGTGCCAGCAGCCCGGGACTCAACACCGGGGAGCTGTTTTTT	CASSPGLNTGELFF
.	TRBV28	12	TRBJ1-2	.	TGTGCCAGCAGTCCGTCCAACTATGGCTACACCTTC	CASSPSNYGYTF
.	TRBV4-1	17	TRBJ2-5	.	TGCGCCAGCAGCCAAGCGTGGGACACAGTTTCTCAAGAGACCCAGTACTTC	CASSQAWDTVSQETQYF
.	TRBV28	14	TRBJ1-5	.	TGTGCCAGCAGTTCCCCACAGGGAAATCAGCCCCAGCATTTT	CASSSPQGNQPQHF
.	TRBV7-9	16	TRBJ2-2	.	TGTGCCAGCAGCTTAGTTTGGGGGGTAAGTACCGGGGAGCTGTTTTTT	CASSLVWGVSTGELFF
.	TRBV5-6	14	TRBJ2-5	.	TGTGCCAGCAGCTTGGGGGGCTTCGAAGAGACCCAGTACTTC	CASSLGGFEETQYF
.	TRBV29-1	13	TRBJ2-1	TRBD2	TGCAGCGCTGGGTGGGGGGGAGGCAATGAGCAGTTCTTC	CSAGWGGGNEQFF
few	TRBV7-9	15	TRBJ2-3	.	TGTGCCAGCAGCTCCCGGGAAGCTAACACAGATACGCAGTATTTT	CASSSREANTDTQYF
few	TRBV15	14	TRBJ1-3	.	TGTGCCACCAGCAGAGGGGGGGAAGGAAACACCATATATTTT	CATSRGGEGNTIYF
.	TRBV7-9	14	TRBJ2-2	.	TGTGCCAGCAGCCATAACAGAGACACCGGGGAGCTGTTTTTT	CASSHNRDTGELFF
.	TRBV19	16	TRBJ2-4	TRBD2	TGTGCCAGTAGTATAGACGGGGGGATAACCAAAAACATTCAGTACTTC	CASSIDGGITKNIQYF
.	TRBV21-1	14	TRBJ2-3	.	TGTGCCAGCAGCCAGGGAACTTACACAGATACGCAGTATTTT	CASSQGTYTDTQYF
.	TRBV5-4	15	TRBJ2-1	TRBD1	TGTGCCAGCAGCGAAGGACAGGGAAGGGCCAAGGAGCAGTTCTTC	CASSEGQGRAKEQFF
.	TRBV10-3	15	TRBJ1-1	TRBD1	TGTGCCATCTCCCCGAAACGACAGGGAAGCACTGAAGCTTTCTTT	CAISPKRQGSTEAFF
few	TRBV4-3	14	TRBJ2-3	.	TGCGCCAGCAGCCCCAACGGAGCGAAAGATACGCAGTATTTT	CASSPNGAKDTQYF
.	TRBV27	14	TRBJ1-1	.	TGTGCCAGCAGTTTCTCTGCAGTGAACACTGAAGCTTTCTTT	CASSFSAVNTEAFF